These 13 T cell receptor beta chains were all obtained from the same sample, sequenced in a study of PD-L1 blockade in urothelial cancer. Time point defined: pretreatment peripheral blood. Profiled with immunoSEQ multiplex PCR; TCRdb holds only in-frame clones, not every one. The top ten hold more than 3.5% of the sample, which has about 72,000 clones, 90% seen once. The specimen comprised PBMCs, sampled around atezolizumab (anti-PD-L1) treatment. These receptors originate from a man between 65 and 85 years old with urothelial cancer.

The chain is built from TRBV6-1 and TRBJ2-7; TRBD1 matches at 7 bases. The CDR3 contains 14 residues. CDR1 and CDR2 from the germline V gene are MNHNS and SASEGT. Trimming took 5 bases from V and 3 from J; bases not matched to a gene: 7. The CDR3 DNA follows: TGTGCCAGCAGTTCCGGGACAGTTATCTACGAGCAGTACTTC. Its translation is CASSSGTVIYEQYF.

The chain links TRBV6-1 to TRBJ1-1; no reliable D call. The CDR3 sequence is 13 residues long. Germline CDR1 reads MNHNS; CDR2 reads SASEGT. V dropped 2 bases and J dropped 8 bases, with 12 bases sitting between them. CDR3 DNA: TGTGCCAGCAGTGAAATCCCGGGGTGGGAAGCTTTCTTT. Encoded protein: CASSEIPGWEAFF.

V usage is TRBV5-5 and J usage is TRBJ2-7; the D gene is possibly TRBD2 (5 bases). The germline CDR1 and CDR2 sequences are SGHKS and YYEKEE (reference sequence). The CDR3 is made up of 16 amino acids. V was pared by 4 bases and J by 4 bases, with 21 bases between. This CDR3 reads CASSPVAGFDPYEQYF. The CDR3 DNA sequence: TGTGCCAGCAGCCCCGTCGCGGGTTTTGACCCGTACGAGCAGTACTTC.

The CDR3 nucleotides are TGTGCCAGCAGCTCCCGGGACAGCCTTGAAAAACTGTTTTTT. This encodes CASSSRDSLEKLFF. The rearrangement uses TRBV7-6 and TRBJ1-4; 7 nucleotides agree with TRBD1. V shed 4 bases, J shed 7 bases, and the junction held 6 bases outside the gene matches. The CDR3 consists of 14 residues. CDR1 and CDR2 from the germline V gene are SGHVS and FNYEAQ.

In this sample, this clone turned up a few times. V gene TRBV9 combines with J gene TRBJ1-4; tentative D call: TRBD1 (5 bases). CDR3 size: 13 residues. The germline gives CDR1 SGDLS, CDR2 YYNGEE. The V and J ends lost 4 bases and 5 bases respectively, with 9 bases between them. The CDR3 loop reads CASSYRSNEKLFF. CDR3 coding DNA: TGTGCCAGCAGCTACAGGTCGAATGAAAAACTGTTTTTT.

This clone was found a few times. For the CDR3, the DNA is TGTGCCAGCAGCTTAACGACGACTAGCGGGAGCCTCAATGAGCAGTTCTTC. Protein sequence: CASSLTTTSGSLNEQFF. J is TRBJ2-1 and V is TRBV7-3; the match to TRBD2 covers 12 bases. The CDR3 spans 17 residues. Germline trimming cut 0 bases from V and 6 bases from J; bases unmatched to any gene: 6. The germline V gene has CDR1 SGHTA and CDR2 FQGTGA.

The J gene is TRBJ2-2, the V gene TRBV4-1; 7 bases fit TRBD1. Germline V gene lookup returns CDR1 MGHRA and CDR2 YSYEKL. The CDR3 has 18 residues. The trim removed 4 bases at V and 2 bases at J, leaving 13 bases unmatched. The CDR3 loop is CASSPKWDSLKNTGELFF. For the CDR3, the DNA is TGCGCCAGCAGCCCGAAGTGGGACAGCCTGAAAAACACCGGGGAGCTGTTTTTT.

J is TRBJ2-2 and V is TRBV5-4, with 8 bases fitting TRBD1. The CDR3 contains 15 residues. After removal of 4 bases from V and 4 bases from J, the junction contained 6 bases not matched to a gene. In germline, CDR1 is SGHNT, CDR2 YYREEE (reference sequence). The DNA for the CDR3 is TGTGCCAGCAGCCCCGGACAGGGATCCACCGGGGAGCTGTTTTTT. Its translation is CASSPGQGSTGELFF.

Only a few counts were recorded for this clone. This chain connects TRBV19 to TRBJ2-7; the D gene is possibly TRBD1 (6 bases). Germline CDR1 and CDR2: LNHDA and SQIVND (reference sequence). The CDR3 runs 13 residues. Trimming left V 5 bases short and J 7 bases short, with 15 bases between. In nucleotides, the CDR3 is TGTGCCAGTAGTGGTCAGGGGATTCGGGAGCAGTACTTC. This translates into CASSGQGIREQYF.

The genes are TRBV6-1 and TRBJ2-7; 10 bases are shared with TRBD2. Germline assignment: CDR1 MNHNS and CDR2 SASEGT. The CDR3 loop spans 15 amino acids. V lost 5 bases to trimming and J lost 2 bases; unmatched junction nucleotides: 6. CDR3 DNA sequence: TGTGCCAGCAGTCAAGTAGCGGGAGGCACCTACGAGCAGTACTTC. The encoded protein is CASSQVAGGTYEQYF.

CDR3 coding DNA: TGTGCCAGCAGCTTATCCCCGGACAGGGCCTTCGTTCGGGGAGGCTACACCTTC. Its translation: CASSLSPDRAFVRGGYTF. V is TRBV11-2 and J is TRBJ1-2; 8 bases are shared with TRBD1. Germline V gene lookup returns CDR1 SGHAT and CDR2 FQNNGV. The ends lost 2 bases at V and 8 bases at J; junction bases unmatched: 19. The CDR3 is 18 amino acids.

This clone was picked up a small number of times. The rearrangement joins TRBV28 to TRBJ2-5, with D possibly matching TRBD2 (5 bases). This CDR3 is built from 15 residues. Germline V gene data show CDR1 as MDHEN and CDR2 as SYDVKM. Trimming cost V 3 bases and J 5 bases, with 16 bases left between them. DNA for the CDR3: TGTGCCAGCAGTTTTGGTCGGGGTATCCACGAGACCCAGTACTTC. It is translated as CASSFGRGIHETQYF.

This clone was detected a few times. V is TRBV27 and J is TRBJ1-5; TRBD1 matches 9 bases. Germline V gene lookup returns CDR1 MNHEY and CDR2 SMNVEV (reference sequence). The CDR3 is 15 residues long. V shed 7 bases and J 3 bases; nucleotides not matched to a gene: 7. For the CDR3, the DNA is TGTGCCAGCAAACAGGGGGCCGGAACCAATCAGCCCCAGCATTTT. It specifies CASKQGAGTNQPQHF.